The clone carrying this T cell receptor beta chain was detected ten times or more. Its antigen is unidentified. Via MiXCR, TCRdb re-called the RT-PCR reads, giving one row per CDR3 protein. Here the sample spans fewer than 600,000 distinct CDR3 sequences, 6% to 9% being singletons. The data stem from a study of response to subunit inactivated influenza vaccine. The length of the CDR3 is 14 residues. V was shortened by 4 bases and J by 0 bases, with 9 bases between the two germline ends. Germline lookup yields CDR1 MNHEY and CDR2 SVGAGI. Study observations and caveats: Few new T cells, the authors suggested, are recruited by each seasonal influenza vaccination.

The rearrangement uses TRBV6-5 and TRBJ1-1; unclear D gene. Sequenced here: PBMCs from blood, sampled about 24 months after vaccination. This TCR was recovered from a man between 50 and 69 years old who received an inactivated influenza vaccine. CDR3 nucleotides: TGTGCCAGCAGTTTACACCCGATGAACACTGAAGCTTTCTTT. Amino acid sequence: CASSLHPMNTEAFF.